This TCR beta chain came from a study of CD8 T cells in Susac syndrome. The CDR3 is 14 residues long. CDR1 LNHNV and CDR2 YYDKDF come from the germline V gene (reference sequence). V lost 8 bases to trimming and J lost 0 bases, with 11 bases between them. The sequenced target, TCR beta, came from blood CD8+ and CD4+ T cells. RNA in amounts of about 0.45 to 1 ug was reverse transcribed with random hexamers. TCR beta CDR3 was amplified by immunoSEQ covering 54 Vbeta and 13 Jbeta. MiXCR, applied by TCRdb to the immunoSEQ multiplex PCR reads, yields one record per CDR3 protein. The profile shows 65,000 to 75,000 distinct CDR3 sequences, approximately 95% of them singletons.

Source material: CD8+ T cells from PBMCs. The receptor's source is a human donor in good health. The chain couples TRBV15 to TRBJ1-5; no clear D. In DNA form, the CDR3 reads TGTGCCACCTCGTCGGTGAATAGCAATCAGCCCCAGCATTTT. Its protein is CATSSVNSNQPQHF.